A selection of T cell receptor beta chains follows, all from one sample in a study of graft-versus-host responses after intestinal transplantation. These TCRs' antigens remain unknown. Clones were sequenced by immunoSEQ multiplex PCR, and TCRdb holds only the in-frame ones, with some missing. The sample has tens of thousands of clones; around nine tenths are singletons. This sample comprised unstimulated CD8+ T cells sorted from spleen or lymph node cells, obtained before intestinal transplant. The receptors derive from a human donor who received an intestinal transplant. Both conserved end residues are part of each CDR3. D genes are given only for firm matches. Clone size is not always given. Where it is, it says once, few, many or a class for expanded clones.

d_gene: NA; abundance: NA; j_gene: TRBJ1-1; v_gene: TRBV2; CDR3aa: CASSEAQGVNTEAFF; CDR3nt: TGTGCCAGCAGTGAAGCGCAAGGGGTGAACACTGAAGCTTTCTTT
d_gene: NA; abundance: NA; j_gene: TRBJ2-5; v_gene: TRBV4-2; CDR3aa: CASSRVGETQYF; CDR3nt: TGTGCCAGCAGCCGAGTTGGGGAGACCCAGTACTTC
d_gene: NA; abundance: NA; j_gene: TRBJ2-7; v_gene: TRBV13; CDR3aa: CASSSSSYEQYF; CDR3nt: TGTGCCAGCAGCTCTTCCTCCTACGAGCAGTACTTC
d_gene: TRBD2; abundance: NA; j_gene: TRBJ2-3; v_gene: TRBV7-3; CDR3aa: CASSLGLALTDTQYF; CDR3nt: TGTGCCAGCAGCCTAGGACTAGCCCTCACAGATACGCAGTATTTT
d_gene: TRBD1; abundance: NA; j_gene: TRBJ1-2; v_gene: TRBV18; CDR3aa: CASSEDRNYGYTF; CDR3nt: TGTGCCAGCTCAGAGGACAGGAACTATGGCTACACCTTC
d_gene: NA; abundance: few; j_gene: TRBJ2-7; v_gene: TRBV5-6; CDR3aa: CASSLGNYEQYF; CDR3nt: TGTGCCAGCAGCTTGGGGAACTACGAGCAGTACTTC
d_gene: NA; abundance: NA; j_gene: TRBJ2-1; v_gene: TRBV5-1; CDR3aa: CASSLYYWHEQFF; CDR3nt: TGCGCCAGCAGCTTGTATTACTGGCATGAGCAGTTCTTC
d_gene: NA; abundance: NA; j_gene: TRBJ1-5; v_gene: TRBV27; CDR3aa: CASSLFSGNQPQHF; CDR3nt: TGTGCCAGCAGTTTATTTTCAGGCAATCAGCCCCAGCATTTT
d_gene: NA; abundance: NA; j_gene: TRBJ2-1; v_gene: TRBV4-1; CDR3aa: CASSQGNEQFF; CDR3nt: TGCGCCAGCAGCCAAGGGAATGAGCAGTTCTTC
d_gene: NA; abundance: NA; j_gene: TRBJ2-1; v_gene: TRBV7-9; CDR3aa: CASSSYSGPYNEQFF; CDR3nt: TGTGCCAGCAGCAGCTACTCGGGTCCCTACAATGAGCAGTTCTTC
d_gene: NA; abundance: once; j_gene: TRBJ2-7; v_gene: TRBV2; CDR3aa: CASSDRDTYEQYF; CDR3nt: TGTGCCAGCAGTGACCGGGATACCTACGAGCAGTACTTC
d_gene: TRBD1; abundance: NA; j_gene: TRBJ2-4; v_gene: TRBV7-3; CDR3aa: CASSLAGGNIQYF; CDR3nt: TGTGCCAGCAGCTTAGCAGGGGGAAACATTCAGTACTTC
d_gene: NA; abundance: NA; j_gene: TRBJ2-7; v_gene: TRBV5-1; CDR3aa: CASSWALRGRKQYF; CDR3nt: TGCGCCAGCAGCTGGGCGCTGAGAGGGCGGAAGCAGTACTTC
d_gene: TRBD1; abundance: NA; j_gene: TRBJ1-1; v_gene: TRBV10-3; CDR3aa: CAISEPRDRDSEAFF; CDR3nt: TGTGCCATCAGTGAGCCCCGGGACAGGGACTCTGAAGCTTTCTTT
d_gene: TRBD2; abundance: NA; j_gene: TRBJ2-7; v_gene: TRBV7-9; CDR3aa: CASSLRETSGNYEQYF; CDR3nt: TGTGCCAGCAGCTTACGAGAGACTAGCGGAAATTACGAGCAGTACTTC
d_gene: NA; abundance: NA; j_gene: TRBJ2-2; v_gene: TRBV7-2; CDR3aa: CASSLEDSYTGELFF; CDR3nt: TGTGCCAGCAGCTTAGAGGACAGCTACACCGGGGAGCTGTTTTTT
d_gene: NA; abundance: NA; j_gene: TRBJ2-7; v_gene: TRBV7-6; CDR3aa: CASSLDASSLGEQYF; CDR3nt: TGTGCCAGCAGCTTAGATGCTAGCTCCCTGGGGGAGCAGTACTTC
d_gene: TRBD2; abundance: NA; j_gene: TRBJ2-5; v_gene: TRBV10-3; CDR3aa: CAIRRGTSGSVYRETQYF; CDR3nt: TGTGCCATCCGGAGGGGTACTAGCGGGAGCGTTTACCGGGAGACCCAGTACTTC
d_gene: TRBD2; abundance: NA; j_gene: TRBJ2-7; v_gene: TRBV7-3; CDR3aa: CASSPDSSGINEQYF; CDR3nt: TGTGCCAGCAGCCCTGACTCTAGCGGGATCAACGAGCAGTACTTC
d_gene: NA; abundance: NA; j_gene: TRBJ1-2; v_gene: TRBV21-1; CDR3aa: CASSKLDRTRYGYTF; CDR3nt: TGTGCCAGCAGCAAGCTAGACAGGACAAGGTATGGCTACACCTTC
d_gene: TRBD2; abundance: NA; j_gene: TRBJ2-1; v_gene: TRBV6-5; CDR3aa: CASTGLADNEQFF; CDR3nt: TGTGCCAGCACGGGACTAGCGGACAATGAGCAGTTCTTC
d_gene: NA; abundance: NA; j_gene: TRBJ2-7; v_gene: TRBV5-5; CDR3aa: CASSLRSYKQYF; CDR3nt: TGTGCCAGCAGCCTTCGGTCCTACAAGCAGTACTTC
d_gene: NA; abundance: NA; j_gene: TRBJ1-1; v_gene: TRBV4-1; CDR3aa: CASSQDYTGHLNAEAFF; CDR3nt: TGCGCCAGCAGCCAAGATTATACCGGACACCTGAACGCTGAAGCTTTCTTT
d_gene: TRBD2; abundance: NA; j_gene: TRBJ2-2; v_gene: TRBV28; CDR3aa: CASSLGRGGLGDTGELFF; CDR3nt: TGTGCCAGCAGTTTAGGGCGGGGGGGCCTCGGCGACACCGGGGAGCTGTTTTTT
d_gene: NA; abundance: NA; j_gene: TRBJ1-1; v_gene: TRBV4-1; CDR3aa: CASSQTDTVGTEAFF; CDR3nt: TGCGCCAGCAGCCAAACAGACACGGTGGGTACTGAAGCTTTCTTT
d_gene: TRBD1; abundance: NA; j_gene: TRBJ1-3; v_gene: TRBV4-1; CDR3aa: CASSPLDRAAGNTIYF; CDR3nt: TGCGCCAGCAGCCCACTGGACAGGGCGGCTGGAAACACCATATATTTT
d_gene: NA; abundance: NA; j_gene: TRBJ2-7; v_gene: TRBV28; CDR3aa: CASRTTDEGAYEQYF; CDR3nt: TGTGCCAGTAGGACCACGGACGAAGGCGCCTACGAGCAGTACTTC
d_gene: NA; abundance: once; j_gene: TRBJ1-6; v_gene: TRBV2; CDR3aa: CASGWEPTYNSPLHF; CDR3nt: TGTGCCAGCGGATGGGAGCCCACCTATAATTCACCCCTCCACTTT
d_gene: NA; abundance: NA; j_gene: TRBJ2-6; v_gene: TRBV7-3; CDR3aa: CASSLEGPTSGANVLTF; CDR3nt: TGTGCCAGCAGCTTAGAGGGGCCAACCTCTGGGGCCAACGTCCTGACTTTC
d_gene: TRBD1; abundance: NA; j_gene: TRBJ1-1; v_gene: TRBV27; CDR3aa: CASSFGDRGLYTEAFF; CDR3nt: TGTGCCAGCAGTTTTGGGGACAGGGGGCTTTACACTGAAGCTTTCTTT
d_gene: NA; abundance: once; j_gene: TRBJ2-4; v_gene: TRBV6-1; CDR3aa: CASSEFVNQGTIQYF; CDR3nt: TGTGCCAGCAGTGAATTCGTAAACCAGGGGACCATTCAGTACTTC
d_gene: NA; abundance: few; j_gene: TRBJ2-7; v_gene: TRBV6-6; CDR3aa: CASSLDPYEQYF; CDR3nt: TGTGCCAGCAGCCTCGACCCCTACGAGCAGTACTTC
d_gene: TRBD1; abundance: NA; j_gene: TRBJ2-2; v_gene: TRBV10-2; CDR3aa: CASQGQGRSTGELFF; CDR3nt: TGCGCCAGCCAAGGACAGGGTCGGAGTACCGGGGAGCTGTTTTTT
d_gene: TRBD1; abundance: NA; j_gene: TRBJ1-2; v_gene: TRBV2; CDR3aa: CASSDVQGEVYGYTF; CDR3nt: TGTGCCAGCAGTGACGTGCAGGGGGAAGTCTATGGCTACACCTTC
d_gene: TRBD1; abundance: NA; j_gene: TRBJ1-4; v_gene: TRBV23-1; CDR3aa: CASSQGWRTGGDEKLFF; CDR3nt: TGCGCCAGCAGTCAAGGTTGGAGAACAGGGGGCGATGAAAAACTGTTTTTT
d_gene: TRBD2; abundance: NA; j_gene: TRBJ2-3; v_gene: TRBV9; CDR3aa: CASSGRGLAGADTQYF; CDR3nt: TGTGCCAGCAGCGGGAGGGGACTAGCGGGCGCAGATACGCAGTATTTT
d_gene: NA; abundance: NA; j_gene: TRBJ2-3; v_gene: TRBV27; CDR3aa: CASNGVGLSDTQYF; CDR3nt: TGTGCCAGCAATGGTGTGGGGTTATCAGATACGCAGTATTTT
d_gene: TRBD2; abundance: once; j_gene: TRBJ2-5; v_gene: TRBV18; CDR3aa: CASSLPGLDKETQYF; CDR3nt: TGTGCCAGCTCACTGCCCGGACTAGACAAAGAGACCCAGTACTTC
d_gene: NA; abundance: NA; j_gene: TRBJ2-5; v_gene: TRBV28; CDR3aa: CASSFLVVETQYF; CDR3nt: TGTGCCAGCAGTTTTCTGGTAGTAGAGACCCAGTACTTC
d_gene: NA; abundance: NA; j_gene: TRBJ1-1; v_gene: TRBV10-1; CDR3aa: CASSEGTGYTEAFF; CDR3nt: TGCGCCAGCAGTGAGGGAACGGGCTATACTGAAGCTTTCTTT
d_gene: NA; abundance: once; j_gene: TRBJ2-1; v_gene: TRBV25-1; CDR3aa: CASSSNNEQFF; CDR3nt: TGTGCCAGCAGCTCTAACAATGAGCAGTTCTTC
d_gene: NA; abundance: NA; j_gene: TRBJ2-7; v_gene: TRBV9; CDR3aa: CASSDEGSSYEQYF; CDR3nt: TGTGCCAGCAGCGACGAGGGCTCCTCCTACGAGCAGTACTTC
d_gene: NA; abundance: NA; j_gene: TRBJ2-5; v_gene: TRBV29-1; CDR3aa: CSVETDRETQYF; CDR3nt: TGCAGCGTTGAGACCGACCGCGAGACCCAGTACTTC
d_gene: NA; abundance: NA; j_gene: TRBJ2-5; v_gene: TRBV10-3; CDR3aa: CAISDSTLETQYF; CDR3nt: TGTGCCATCAGTGACTCGACTCTTGAGACCCAGTACTTC
d_gene: TRBD1; abundance: NA; j_gene: TRBJ1-2; v_gene: TRBV2; CDR3aa: CAIYRDSDGYTF; CDR3nt: TGTGCCATCTACCGGGACAGTGATGGCTACACCTTC
d_gene: NA; abundance: NA; j_gene: TRBJ1-1; v_gene: TRBV23-1; CDR3aa: CASHRKDTEAFF; CDR3nt: TGCGCCAGCCACCGTAAAGACACTGAAGCTTTCTTT
d_gene: NA; abundance: NA; j_gene: TRBJ2-5; v_gene: TRBV5-4; CDR3aa: CASSSGNILEEGETQYF; CDR3nt: TGTGCCAGCAGCTCGGGCAATATCCTCGAAGAGGGAGAGACCCAGTACTTC
d_gene: NA; abundance: NA; j_gene: TRBJ1-6; v_gene: TRBV19; CDR3aa: CASSMQDSYNSPLHF; CDR3nt: TGTGCCAGTAGTATGCAGGACAGCTATAATTCACCCCTCCACTTT
d_gene: TRBD2; abundance: NA; j_gene: TRBJ2-7; v_gene: TRBV5-6; CDR3aa: CASNLGLAETYEQYF; CDR3nt: TGTGCCAGCAACCTCGGACTAGCGGAGACCTACGAGCAGTACTTC
d_gene: NA; abundance: NA; j_gene: TRBJ2-1; v_gene: TRBV7-3; CDR3aa: CASSLGDEQFF; CDR3nt: TGTGCCAGCAGCTTAGGGGATGAGCAGTTCTTC
d_gene: NA; abundance: NA; j_gene: TRBJ1-1; v_gene: TRBV4-1; CDR3aa: CASSQEGTLEAFF; CDR3nt: TGCGCCAGCAGCCAAGAGGGGACGTTAGAAGCTTTCTTT
d_gene: TRBD1; abundance: NA; j_gene: TRBJ1-1; v_gene: TRBV7-9; CDR3aa: CASSLEGQVNTEAFF; CDR3nt: TGTGCCAGCAGCTTAGAGGGACAGGTGAACACTGAAGCTTTCTTT
d_gene: TRBD1; abundance: NA; j_gene: TRBJ1-2; v_gene: TRBV29-1; CDR3aa: CSGGTARAYGYTF; CDR3nt: TGCAGCGGAGGGACAGCCAGGGCCTATGGCTACACCTTC
d_gene: TRBD2; abundance: NA; j_gene: TRBJ2-5; v_gene: TRBV30; CDR3aa: CAWNNEGTSGRKGETQYF; CDR3nt: TGTGCCTGGAACAACGAGGGGACTAGCGGGAGGAAGGGAGAGACCCAGTACTTC
d_gene: NA; abundance: NA; j_gene: TRBJ2-2; v_gene: TRBV7-6; CDR3aa: CASSFRLGYGELFF; CDR3nt: TGTGCCAGCAGCTTCCGTTTGGGGTACGGGGAGCTGTTTTTT
d_gene: NA; abundance: NA; j_gene: TRBJ1-2; v_gene: TRBV6-5; CDR3aa: CASSSDSNYGYTF; CDR3nt: TGTGCCAGCAGTTCAGACAGCAACTATGGCTACACCTTC
d_gene: NA; abundance: NA; j_gene: TRBJ2-5; v_gene: TRBV7-7; CDR3aa: CASSSPGRQETQYF; CDR3nt: TGTGCCAGCAGCTCCCCGGGTCGCCAAGAGACCCAGTACTTC
d_gene: NA; abundance: NA; j_gene: TRBJ2-4; v_gene: TRBV6-5; CDR3aa: CASSYSAKNIQYF; CDR3nt: TGTGCCAGCAGTTACTCAGCCAAAAACATTCAGTACTTC
d_gene: NA; abundance: NA; j_gene: TRBJ2-1; v_gene: TRBV13; CDR3aa: CASSPDGYRRDEQFF; CDR3nt: TGTGCCAGCAGCCCAGACGGCTACCGGCGGGATGAGCAGTTCTTC